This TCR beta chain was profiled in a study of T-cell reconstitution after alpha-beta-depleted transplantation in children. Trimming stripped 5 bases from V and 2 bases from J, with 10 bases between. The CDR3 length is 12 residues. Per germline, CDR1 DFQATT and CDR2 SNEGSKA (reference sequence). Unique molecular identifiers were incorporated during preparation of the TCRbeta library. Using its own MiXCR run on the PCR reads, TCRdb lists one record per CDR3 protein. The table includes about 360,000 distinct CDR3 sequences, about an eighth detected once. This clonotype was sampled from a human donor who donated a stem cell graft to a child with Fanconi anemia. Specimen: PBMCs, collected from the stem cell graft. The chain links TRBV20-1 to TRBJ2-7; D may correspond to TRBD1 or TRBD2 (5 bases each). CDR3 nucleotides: TGCAGTGCTTGGGACCATACCTACGAGCAGTACTTC. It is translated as CSAWDHTYEQYF.